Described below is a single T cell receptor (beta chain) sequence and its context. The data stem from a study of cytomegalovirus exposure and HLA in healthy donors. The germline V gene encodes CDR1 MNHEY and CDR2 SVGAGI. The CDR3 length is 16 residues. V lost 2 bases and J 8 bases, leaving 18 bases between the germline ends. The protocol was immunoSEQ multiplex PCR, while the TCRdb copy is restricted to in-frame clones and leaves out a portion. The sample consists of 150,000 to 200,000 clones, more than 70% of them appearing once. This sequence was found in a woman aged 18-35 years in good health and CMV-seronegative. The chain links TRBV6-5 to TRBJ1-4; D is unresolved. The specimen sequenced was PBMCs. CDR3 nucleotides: TGTGCCAGCAGTTACCAACCCACTGTGGCGGGGGAAAAACTGTTTTTT. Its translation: CASSYQPTVAGEKLFF.